Described below is a single T cell receptor beta chain sequence and its context. This sample was taken from a study of cytomegalovirus exposure and HLA in healthy donors. Study-wide context: In a previous analysis, 110 million or so unique TCR beta sequences were found from 150 million to 200 million T cells. As released early, the data held roughly 85 million unique TCRs from HLA-typed donors.

In the PCR, 60 Vbeta and 13 Jbeta primers were used. The assay was immunoSEQ multiplex PCR, and TCRdb's table has in-frame clones only and misses some. This table has over 130,000 clones, about 61% appearing once. The CDR3 is 15 amino acids. V was cut by 1 base and J by 4 bases, with 14 bases left in between. Germline values: CDR1 SGDLS, CDR2 YYNGEE. The V and J genes are TRBV9 and TRBJ1-2; TRBD1 is a possible D gene (6 bases). The receptor was derived from a male donor in good health and CMV-seronegative. Sample: PBMCs. CDR3 nucleotide sequence: TGTGCCAGCAGCGTATACCACAGGGTGGGCTATGGCTACACCTTC. This encodes CASSVYHRVGYGYTF.